This T cell receptor (beta chain) was sequenced for a study of cytomegalovirus exposure and HLA in healthy donors (dated by TCRdb to the late 2010s). Looking at the study overall: An earlier analysis of approximately 600 of the donors reported approximately 300 Gb of sequence data and around 120 million unique TCR beta sequences from 150 million to 200 million T cells. An early release covering over 500 HLA-typed donors comprised approximately 300 gigabases of sequencing data and roughly 86 million unique TCR sequences. The genetic ancestry cluster associated with self-reported Caucasian donors included approximately 85% of the approximately 430 genotyped donors. The study aimed to test whether signatures of past pathogen exposure could be identified by cataloging public T cell receptors. The study profiled the T cell repertoires of 550 to 700 subjects by immunosequencing and related them to cytomegalovirus serostatus. A separate validation cohort of 90 to 150 different subjects was used in addition to the roughly 720-subject first cohort. High-throughput TCR immunosequencing, statistical association of individual TCRs with disease status, and machine learning were combined to predict cytomegalovirus infection status. To study patterns of TCR occurrence, a later analysis re-analyzed previously published TCR beta repertoires from around 670 donors and added high-resolution HLA genotyping. The later analysis used no new phenotypic data to find candidate immune exposures, relying instead on TCR beta sequences and their occurrence across donors. In an earlier analysis of 587 of the donors, high-throughput TCR beta sequencing was used to judge whether each TCR beta V gene segment behaved as functional or pseudogenic. Donor age, sex, ethnicity and CMV serostatus were collected together with the repertoire data. A later genetic analysis took genome-wide SNP genotypes for about 55% of the 666 donors and used that subset as a discovery cohort. Every repertoire in the discovery cohort had been generated on one and the same sequencing platform. HLA typing included class I and class II loci at four-digit resolution. The number of donors typed differed by locus, with about 629-630 for A, B, C, DRB1 and DQB1, around 500 for DQA1, 600 to 610 for DPA1, and some 470 for DPB1. Four or five DR-DQ haplotypes were handled as single units for association and clustering because linkage in the cohort was strong. Among around 400 genotyped donors of the cohort, an average of roughly 230,000 unique TCR beta nucleotide sequences was sequenced per donor, of which roughly 18% were non-productive. The full study reports these points: According to a later analysis, parvovirus B19, influenza, CMV and Epstein-Barr virus appeared linked to several top co-occurrence clusters. Only TCR beta chains were sequenced in this cohort, and the absence of alpha or paired-chain data limited detectable features. A later analysis found that most CMV-associated TCR beta chains appeared HLA-restricted, with HLA associations seemingly driven largely by CMV exposure. A later analysis found that HLA-associated TCR beta chains were more clonally expanded and had lower generation probabilities than equally common non-associated chains. For the cohort, immune exposure information was limited to CMV serostatus. The classifier was reported to diagnose cytomegalovirus status with high specificity and sensitivity in both the original and validation cohorts. Roughly uniform sequencing depth across donors was assumed in presence/absence analyses, although this assumption may not hold. Across donors, most TCR sequences were observed very rarely, whereas some public TCRs were present in many individuals. Compared with the approximately 710-donor mean, donors in an Asian-associated ancestry cluster had fewer N-insertions in productive TCRs, according to a later genetic analysis. V-gene and J-gene trimming of TCR beta chains was associated with a missense DCLRE1C variant in a later genetic analysis, and the association was replicated in an independent cohort. Three of the identified cytomegalovirus-associated TCR beta chains were confirmed in vitro to be specific for cytomegalovirus antigens. Because HLA typing was missing for some donors at each locus, association tests included only the typed subset. In an earlier analysis of roughly 500 of the donors, most TCR beta V segments appeared in productive rearrangements about 90% or about 30% of the time, broadly matching IMGT annotations. A cluster of highly shared sequence variants was judged likely to represent a technical artifact of the sequencing pipeline. Linkage disequilibrium might explain the correlated functional status among segregating V segments, but an unknown experimental factor could not be ruled out. When HLA alleles, especially DR and DQ, strongly co-occurred, TCR associations were difficult to assign to individual alleles. In a later analysis, the rate of TCR association differed among HLA loci, with DRB1 alleles having the most associated TCRs and HLA-C alleles having the fewest. A total of around 150 TCR beta chains were listed by the study as associated with cytomegalovirus. A further reported finding was that TCR beta sequences accurately predicted the HLA-A and HLA-B alleles for most subjects in the first cohort. The authors suggested that the approach could potentially be extended to other disease states and immunological phenotypes. At a false discovery rate of 0.05, a later analysis linked roughly 17,000 TCR beta sequences to specific HLA alleles. The earlier analysis of fewer than 750 of the donors excluded 15 to 20 rarely observed V segments, including chromosome 9 orphons, because counts were too low.

Comments on this clone: Its antigen remains unidentified. Per-base quality was not reported, and no clone a single base away is much larger than it.

The cohort comprised fewer than 750 healthy bone marrow donors. At the time of sampling, every cohort member was nominally healthy, though immune exposures that went unrecorded were likely present. The donor was CMV seronegative and belonged to the group of 352 seronegative cohort members. Each donor provided a peripheral blood sample, and peripheral blood mononuclear cells were used for TCR beta sequencing. Genomic DNA was extracted from the blood cell samples with the Qiagen DNeasy Blood Extraction Kit. Library prep was done by the immunoSEQ multiplex PCR assay. For the multiplex PCR, a mixture combining 60 forward primers for TCR Vbeta segments and 13 reverse primers for TCR Jbeta segments was used. A multiplex PCR assay on genomic DNA amplified the CDR3 region of rearranged TCR beta genes. On the Illumina HiSeq System, the amplified TCR beta libraries were sequenced as 87-base-pair reads. The paper's processing steps were these. A later analysis tallied about 77 million unique TCR beta chains across the 666 repertoires, and about 10 million of those chains were shared by two or more donors. To remove PCR and sequencing errors, raw reads were error-corrected and collapsed into unique sequences using a nearest-neighbor algorithm that merged closely related sequences. Alignment of CDR3 sequences to IMGT reference sequences was used to assign V, D and J gene segments. For a sequence to be retained, a match of at least six nucleotides was required to both a V gene segment and a J gene segment. Rearrangements were classified as productive when the CDR3 lacked stop codons and remained in frame with V and J, and all other rearrangements were classified as non-productive. CDR3 was defined according to IMGT convention as the region running from the second conserved V-encoded cysteine to the conserved J-encoded phenylalanine. In an earlier analysis of just under 600 of the donors, sequences lacking an unambiguous match to a single V gene segment were excluded. In an earlier analysis of 450 to 700 of the donors, V segments were called functional above 56.7% productive rearrangements and were called segregating when the between-donor standard deviation exceeded 5%. To diagnose cytomegalovirus status from the catalog of TCR beta chain sequences, a statistical classification framework was built. A later analysis assigned V and J genes by comparing TCR nucleotide sequences with IMGT/GENE-DB human TR gene sequences. In a later analysis, CDR3 sequences and most-parsimonious VDJ recombination scenarios were assigned using the TCRdist pipeline. A later analysis defined each TCR beta chain by its CDR3 amino acid sequence plus V-gene family, and excluded reads lacking a unique V-gene family. In a later analysis, 450 to 600 highly shared, low-generation-probability nucleotide sequences were removed to address suspected cross-contamination and a sequencing artifact. A later analysis calculated a clonal expansion index for each public chain from normalized within-repertoire ranks of inferred template counts. In a later analysis, generation probabilities were computed using a VDJ recombination model fitted to out-of-frame rearrangements, and the results were checked against IGoR. A later analysis scored TCR-TCR, TCR-HLA and TCR-CMV co-occurrence with hypergeometric tests, applying a repertoire-size bias correction to TCR pairs. A later analysis estimated false discovery rates by permuting HLA or CMV assignments 20 times. In a later analysis, co-occurring TCRs were grouped using DBSCAN, with TCRdist sequence similarity added in when clustering inside HLA-allele-positive subsets. Repertoires with fewer than 30,000 or more than 120,000 public chains were left out of co-occurrence clustering, as were a handful of repertoires with anomalous nucleotide sharing. TCRdb retrieved this table from immuneACCESS and kept in-frame rearrangements only. Not all clones are present; in checked studies, unresolved V genes account for under half, and no reason is known for the remainder. That table gives V, J and clone size, and the DNA gave D and trimming. The sample contains some 90,000 clones, 78% of them found a single time. The top ten constitute under 4% of the sample.

Sequenced input: PBMCs. The receptor's source is a woman between 35 and 50 years old in good health and CMV-seronegative.

Read as DNA, the sequence is TGTGCCAGCAGTGAAGCTAGCAATCAGCCCCAGCATTTT. This translates into CASSEASNQPQHF. The chain is made from TRBV6-4 and TRBJ1-5, with the D gene too uncertain to name. The CDR3 holds 13 amino acids from the cysteine to the phenylalanine. Of the read, only the CDR3 DNA is kept; its 39 bases are in frame from base 1. V is reduced by 3 bases and J by 0 bases, leaving a spacing of 3 bases between them. The germline V gene sets CDR1 to MRHNA and CDR2 to SNTAGT.